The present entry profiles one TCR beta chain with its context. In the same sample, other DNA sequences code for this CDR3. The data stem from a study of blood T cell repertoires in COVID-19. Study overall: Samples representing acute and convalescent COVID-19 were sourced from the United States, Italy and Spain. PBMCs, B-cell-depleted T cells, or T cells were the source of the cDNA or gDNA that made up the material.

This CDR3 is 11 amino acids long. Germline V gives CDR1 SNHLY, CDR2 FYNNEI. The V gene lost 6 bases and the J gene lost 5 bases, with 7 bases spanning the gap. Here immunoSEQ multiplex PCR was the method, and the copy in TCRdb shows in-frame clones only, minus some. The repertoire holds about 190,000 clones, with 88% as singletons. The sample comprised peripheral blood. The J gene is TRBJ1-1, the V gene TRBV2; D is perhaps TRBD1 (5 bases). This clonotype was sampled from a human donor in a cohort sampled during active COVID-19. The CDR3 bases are TGTGCCAGCAGGGGGGGGACTGAAGCTTTCTTT. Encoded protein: CASRGGTEAFF.